Each of the 2 T cell receptor beta chains below was sequenced from the same sample in a study of blood T cell repertoires in COVID-19. Only in-frame clones appear in the TCRdb table, and some are missing; sequencing was by immunoSEQ multiplex PCR. Of roughly 380,000 clones in the sample, about 92% are singletons; the top ten hold 3% to 4.5%. Material for sequencing was peripheral blood. The receptors derive from a woman aged 60 to 75 with COVID-19, enrolled during active disease.

V gene TRBV3-1 (or the pseudogene TRBV3-2) combines with J gene TRBJ2-7; tentative D call: TRBD2 (5 bases). The germline CDR1 and CDR2 sequences are LGHDT and YNNKEL (reference sequence). The V and J ends lost 1 base and 7 bases respectively, with 8 bases between them. The CDR3 extends over 12 amino acids. The CDR3 DNA follows: TGTGCCAGCAGCCAAGGTTCGGGGGAGCAGTACTTC. Translated: CASSQGSGEQYF.

V gene TRBV6-5 combines with J gene TRBJ2-3; no firm D call. From germline, CDR1 is MNHEY and CDR2 SVGAGI. There are 11 residues in the CDR3. Trimming shortened V by 6 bases and J by 4 bases, and 5 bases separated the two germline ends. CDR3 sequence reads: CASSQADTQYF. The CDR3 region has the DNA TGTGCCAGCAGCCAGGCAGATACGCAGTATTTT.